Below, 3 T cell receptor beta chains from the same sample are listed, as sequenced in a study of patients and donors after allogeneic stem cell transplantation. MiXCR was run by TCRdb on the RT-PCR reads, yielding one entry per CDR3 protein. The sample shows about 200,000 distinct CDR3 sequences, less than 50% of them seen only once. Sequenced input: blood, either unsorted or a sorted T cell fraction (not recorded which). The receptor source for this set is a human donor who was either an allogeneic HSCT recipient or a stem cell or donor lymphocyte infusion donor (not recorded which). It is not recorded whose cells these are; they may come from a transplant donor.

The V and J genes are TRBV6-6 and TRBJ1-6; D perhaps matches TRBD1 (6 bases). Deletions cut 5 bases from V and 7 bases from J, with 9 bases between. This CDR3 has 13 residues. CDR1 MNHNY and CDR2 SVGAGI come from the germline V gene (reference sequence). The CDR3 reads CASSRGLNSPLHF. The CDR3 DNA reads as TGTGCCAGCAGTCGGGGGCTAAATTCACCCCTCCACTTT.

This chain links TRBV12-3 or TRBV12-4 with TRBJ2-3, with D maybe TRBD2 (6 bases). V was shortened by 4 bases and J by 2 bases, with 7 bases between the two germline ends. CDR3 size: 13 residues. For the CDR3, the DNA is TGTGCCAGCAGTTCGGACTACACAGATACGCAGTATTTT. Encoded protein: CASSSDYTDTQYF.

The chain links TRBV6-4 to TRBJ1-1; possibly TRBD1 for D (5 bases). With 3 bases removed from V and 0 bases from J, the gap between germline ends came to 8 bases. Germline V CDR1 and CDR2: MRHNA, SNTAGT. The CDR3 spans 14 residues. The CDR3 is CASSENRLNTEAFF. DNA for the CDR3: TGTGCCAGCAGTGAGAACAGGTTGAACACTGAAGCTTTCTTT.